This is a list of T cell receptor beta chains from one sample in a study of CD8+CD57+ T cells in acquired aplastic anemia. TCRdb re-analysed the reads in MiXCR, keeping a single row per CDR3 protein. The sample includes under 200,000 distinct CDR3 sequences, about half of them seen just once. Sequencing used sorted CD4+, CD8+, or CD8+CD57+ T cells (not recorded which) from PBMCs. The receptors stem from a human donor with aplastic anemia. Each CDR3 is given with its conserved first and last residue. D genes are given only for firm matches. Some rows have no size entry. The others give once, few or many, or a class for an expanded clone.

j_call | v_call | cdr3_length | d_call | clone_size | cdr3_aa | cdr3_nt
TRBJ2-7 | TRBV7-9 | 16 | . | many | CASSGIQVFLSNEQYF | TGTGCCAGCAGCGGCATACAGGTTTTTTTATCCAACGAGCAGTACTTC
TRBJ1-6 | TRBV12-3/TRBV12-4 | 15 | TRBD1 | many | CASRPGTVRNSPLHF | TGTGCCAGCAGACCAGGGACAGTAAGGAATTCACCCCTCCACTTT
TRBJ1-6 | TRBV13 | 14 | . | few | CASSPGRYNSPLHF | TGTGCCAGCAGCCCTGGACGGTATAATTCACCCCTCCACTTT
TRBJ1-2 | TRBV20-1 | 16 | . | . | CSARDRAQGGDYGYTF | TGCAGTGCTAGAGATCGGGCACAGGGAGGGGACTATGGCTACACCTTC
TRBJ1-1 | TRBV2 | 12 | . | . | CASSARGTEAFF | TGTGCCAGCAGTGCGAGGGGAACTGAAGCTTTCTTT
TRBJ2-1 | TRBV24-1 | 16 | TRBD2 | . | CATSGSGGLSYNEQFF | TGTGCCACCAGTGGGAGCGGGGGACTATCCTACAATGAGCAGTTCTTC
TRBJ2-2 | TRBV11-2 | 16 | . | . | CASSLQGWLSGGELFF | TGTGCCAGCAGCTTACAGGGGTGGTTAAGTGGCGGGGAGCTGTTTTTT
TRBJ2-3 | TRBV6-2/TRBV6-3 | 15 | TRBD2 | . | CASRTSGGAADTQYF | TGTGCCAGCAGAACTAGCGGGGGGGCAGCAGATACGCAGTATTTT
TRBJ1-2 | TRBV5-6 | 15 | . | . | CASSLGAGYPDGYTF | TGTGCCAGCAGCTTGGGTGCAGGGTATCCTGATGGCTACACCTTC
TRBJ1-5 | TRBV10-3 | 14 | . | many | CATLGAEGNQPQHF | TGTGCCACCCTCGGGGCGGAGGGCAATCAGCCCCAGCATTTT
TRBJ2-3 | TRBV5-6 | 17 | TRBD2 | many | CASSSRTSHLTTDTQYF | TGTGCCAGCAGCTCGAGGACTAGCCACCTGACCACAGATACGCAGTATTTT
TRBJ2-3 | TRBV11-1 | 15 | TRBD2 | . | CARSYSGGDTDTQYF | TGTGCCAGAAGCTATAGCGGGGGGGACACAGATACGCAGTATTTT
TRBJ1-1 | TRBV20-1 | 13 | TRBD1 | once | CSASRTGTAEAFF | TGCAGTGCTAGTCGGACAGGGACCGCTGAAGCTTTCTTT
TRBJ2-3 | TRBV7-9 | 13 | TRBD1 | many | CASSQGAHDTQYF | TGTGCCAGCAGCCAGGGGGCGCATGATACGCAGTATTTT
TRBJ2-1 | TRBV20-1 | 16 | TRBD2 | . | CSAWTSGGSSYNEQFF | TGCAGTGCCTGGACTAGCGGGGGGAGCTCCTACAATGAGCAGTTCTTC
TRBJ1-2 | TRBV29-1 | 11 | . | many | CSVLAGAGYTF | TGCAGCGTCTTAGCTGGGGCTGGCTACACCTTC
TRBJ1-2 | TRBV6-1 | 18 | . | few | CASSEPRGSAAEIYGYTF | TGTGCCAGCAGTGAGCCCCGCGGCAGCGCGGCTGAAATCTATGGCTACACCTTC
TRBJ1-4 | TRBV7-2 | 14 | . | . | CASSLTRDNEKLFF | TGTGCCAGCAGCTTAACCCGGGACAATGAAAAACTGTTTTTT
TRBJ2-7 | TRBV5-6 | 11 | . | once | CASSRINEQYF | TGTGCCAGCAGCCGCATAAACGAGCAGTACTTC
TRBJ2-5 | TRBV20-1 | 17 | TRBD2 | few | CSARDLGAGGPPETQYF | TGCAGTGCTAGAGATCTGGGGGCGGGAGGGCCTCCCGAGACCCAGTACTTC
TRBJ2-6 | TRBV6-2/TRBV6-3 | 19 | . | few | CASSYSHGGTLSGANVLTF | TGTGCCAGCAGTTACTCCCATGGGGGGACCCTCTCTGGGGCCAACGTCCTGACTTTC
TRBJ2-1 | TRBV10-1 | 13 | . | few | CASSGPSSYEQFF | TGCGCCAGCAGTGGTCCTAGCTCCTATGAGCAGTTCTTC
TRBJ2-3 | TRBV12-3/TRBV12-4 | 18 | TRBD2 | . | CASNTRRLAPFSTDTQYF | TGTGCCAGCAACACAAGACGACTAGCCCCTTTTAGCACAGATACGCAGTATTTT
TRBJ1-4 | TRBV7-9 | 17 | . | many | CASSTGTMGATNEKLFF | TGTGCCAGCAGCACCGGGACAATGGGGGCAACTAATGAAAAACTGTTTTTT
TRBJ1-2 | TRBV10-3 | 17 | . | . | CAISVPGREVSDYGYTF | TGTGCCATCAGCGTCCCGGGACGCGAAGTAAGCGACTATGGCTACACCTTC
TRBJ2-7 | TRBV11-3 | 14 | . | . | CASSVTGTEYEQYF | TGTGCCAGCAGCGTCACAGGGACCGAGTACGAGCAGTACTTC
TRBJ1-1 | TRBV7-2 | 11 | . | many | CASSLAGMAFF | TGTGCCAGCAGCTTAGCCGGGATGGCTTTCTTT
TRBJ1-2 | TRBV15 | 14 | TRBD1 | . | CATSARTGGGGYTF | TGTGCCACCAGCGCCCGGACAGGAGGTGGTGGCTACACCTTC
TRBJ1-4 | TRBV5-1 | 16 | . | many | CASSLAFRGANEKLFF | TGCGCCAGCAGCTTGGCCTTCAGGGGCGCTAATGAAAAACTGTTTTTT
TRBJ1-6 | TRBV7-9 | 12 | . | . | CASSVRDSPLHF | TGTGCCAGCAGCGTAAGGGATTCACCCCTCCACTTT
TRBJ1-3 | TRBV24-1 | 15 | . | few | CATTGHNYTGNTIYF | TGTGCCACCACGGGACACAACTATACTGGAAACACCATATATTTT
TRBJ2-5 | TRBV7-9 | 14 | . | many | CASSLLKGYETQYF | TGTGCCAGCAGCTTATTAAAGGGGTATGAGACCCAGTACTTC
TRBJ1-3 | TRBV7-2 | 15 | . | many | CASSPAGGPGNTIYF | TGTGCCAGCAGCCCAGCTGGGGGGCCTGGAAACACCATATATTTT
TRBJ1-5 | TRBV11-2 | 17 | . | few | CASSTGTFMNSNQPQHF | TGTGCCAGCAGCACCGGGACATTCATGAATAGCAATCAGCCCCAGCATTTT
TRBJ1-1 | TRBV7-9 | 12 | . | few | CASSPSNTEAFF | TGTGCCAGCAGCCCATCGAACACTGAAGCTTTCTTT
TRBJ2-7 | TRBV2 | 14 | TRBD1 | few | CASSGTGGTYEQYF | TGTGCCAGCAGTGGGACAGGGGGGACCTACGAGCAGTACTTC
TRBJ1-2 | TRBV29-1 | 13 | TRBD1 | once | CSVLRDRGHGYTF | TGCAGCGTTTTGAGGGACAGGGGGCATGGCTACACCTTC
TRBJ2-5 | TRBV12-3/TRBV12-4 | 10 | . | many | CASAHQTQYF | TGTGCCAGCGCCCACCAGACCCAGTACTTC